Below are 24 T cell receptor beta chains sequenced from a single sample in a study of blood T cells in healthy people across ages. Alongside a J-beta primer mix, a sample-barcoded 5' primer served in a second PCR lasting roughly 6 to 11 cycles. TCRdb redid the calling of the 5' RACE reads with MiXCR, one entry per CDR3 protein. The sample contains fewer than 950,000 distinct CDR3 sequences, under 40% of which appear only once. The source material was blood. All receptors derive from a man between 18 and 29 years old in good health.

This clonotype was observed a few times. The gene calls are TRBV12-3 or TRBV12-4 and TRBJ1-4, with D possibly TRBD1 on 5 matching bases. The CDR3 extends over 15 amino acids. Trimming left V 7 bases short and J 3 bases short, with 15 bases between. CDR3 sequence: CASTVQGIANEKLFF. For the CDR3, the DNA is TGTGCCAGCACCGTCCAGGGTATAGCTAATGAAAAACTGTTTTTT.

The V call is TRBV9, the J call TRBJ2-3; perhaps TRBD2 as D (6 bases). Trimming stripped 3 bases from V and 0 bases from J, with 17 bases between. CDR3 length: 17 amino acids. The germline V gene has CDR1 SGDLS and CDR2 YYNGEE. CDR3 nucleotides: TGTGCCAGCAGCGCGAGACCCTCAGGGAGGAGCACAGATACGCAGTATTTT. It codes for CASSARPSGRSTDTQYF. The full variable domain, its missing parts supplied by reference TRBV9 and TRBJ2-3, is DSGVTQTPKHLITATGQRVTLRCSPRSGDLSVYWYQQSLDQGLQFLIQYYNGEERAKGNILERFSAQQFPDLHSELNLSSLELGDSALYFCASSARPSGRSTDTQYFGPGTRLTVL.

The CDR3 DNA follows: TGTGCCAGCTCCAACGTAGCGGGAAACACCGGGGAGCTGTTTTTT. It encodes CASSNVAGNTGELFF. V and J are TRBV27 and TRBJ2-2; TRBD2 matches at 8 bases. V shed 8 bases, J shed 2 bases, and the junction held 7 bases outside the gene matches. Germline V lookup: CDR1 MNHEY, CDR2 SMNVEV (reference sequence). The CDR3 has 15 residues.

This sequence joins TRBV20-1 and TRBJ1-1; TRBD1 matches at 8 bases. The junction had 4 bases not matched to a gene; V was cut back by 2 bases and J by 2 bases. Germline lookup yields CDR1 DFQATT and CDR2 SNEGSKA (reference sequence). The CDR3 has 14 residues. CDR3 nucleotide sequence: TGCAGTGCTAGACTTGACAGGGGTAACACTGAAGCTTTCTTT. The encoded protein is CSARLDRGNTEAFF.

This clonotype was detected a few times. The V call is TRBV7-2, the J call TRBJ2-1; TRBD2 might be the D (5 bases). The assigned J gene may be wrong: the sequence end matches TRBJ2-7 better. The CDR3 is 15 residues long. Germline V gene data show CDR1 as SGHTA and CDR2 as FQGNSA. The CDR3 DNA is TGTGCCAGCAGCTTAGAGCGGTTAACCTACAATGAGCAGTACTTC. This sequence encodes CASSLERLTYNEQYF.

This clonotype was seen more than once but under ten times. The chain combines TRBV11-1 with TRBJ2-2; possibly TRBD1 for D (5 bases). This CDR3 has 17 amino acids. V dropped 1 base and J dropped 3 bases, with 15 bases sitting between them. Germline V gene data show CDR1 as SGHAT and CDR2 as FQDESV (reference sequence). CDR3 region: CASSLGGRTADTGELFF. The CDR3, as DNA: TGTGCCAGCAGCTTAGGGGGCAGGACCGCCGACACCGGGGAGCTGTTTTTT.

The chain combines TRBV4-3 with TRBJ2-5; the D gene is possibly TRBD1 (6 bases). CDR1 is LGHNA, CDR2 YSLEER, per germline. The CDR3 extends over 15 amino acids. The V end lost 1 base, the J end lost 2 bases, and 11 bases lay between the germline ends. The CDR3: CASSQVGQLQETQYF. The CDR3 nucleotides are TGCGCCAGCAGCCAAGTGGGACAATTACAAGAGACCCAGTACTTC.

Comment on this clonotype: One end of the junction is discordant with germline, which a read error may explain. V gene TRBV5-1 combines with J gene TRBJ2-3, with 10 bases identical to TRBD2. The CDR3 sequence is 17 residues long. The germline V gene has CDR1 SGHRS and CDR2 YFSETQ. The CDR3 protein is CASSFPTSGPSGDTKYF. CDR3 sequence (DNA): TGCGCCAGCAGCTTTCCGACTAGCGGGCCCTCGGGAGATACGAAGTATTTT.

This clonotype showed up many times. This chain connects TRBV7-6 to TRBJ2-1, with 12 nucleotides matching TRBD2. In germline, CDR1 is SGHVS, CDR2 FNYEAQ. V shed 4 bases and J 2 bases; nucleotides not matched to a gene: 3. The CDR3 consists of 16 residues. CDR3 DNA sequence: TGTGCCAGCAGCTCGCTAGCGGGGGGGACCTACAATGAGCAGTTCTTC. Amino acids: CASSSLAGGTYNEQFF.

A few counts support this clonotype. This rearrangement joins TRBV5-1 to TRBJ2-1; 8 bases fit TRBD1. Germline CDR1 is SGHRS and CDR2 is YFSETQ. The CDR3 is made up of 16 amino acids. V was clipped by 0 bases and J by 8 bases; unmatched bases: 10. The CDR3 DNA follows: TGCGCCAGCAGCTTGGGAGCGGACAGGGTATCCGATGAGCAGTTCTTC. Protein sequence: CASSLGADRVSDEQFF.

This chain links TRBV24-1 with TRBJ2-7; D is possibly TRBD1 or TRBD2 (5 bases each). This CDR3 has 13 residues. Germline CDR1 reads KGHDR; CDR2 reads SFDVKD. Trimming stripped 7 bases from V and 7 bases from J, with 16 bases between. Written as DNA, the CDR3 is TGTGCCACCAGCGGGACCGCATCGAATGAGCAGTACTTC. As protein: CATSGTASNEQYF.

V gene TRBV7-9 combines with J gene TRBJ1-1; D is unclear. The germline CDR1 and CDR2 sequences are SEHNR and FQNEAQ (reference sequence). CDR3 length equals 14 residues. Trimming cost V 5 bases and J 5 bases, with 15 bases left between them. CDR3 in amino acids: CASSPLGVWTEAFF. The DNA for the CDR3 is TGTGCCAGCAGCCCACTCGGGGTCTGGACTGAAGCTTTCTTT.

The chain uses TRBV4-3 and TRBJ2-5; D is undetermined. Trimming removed 0 bases from V and 4 bases from J, with 12 bases in between. The CDR3 is 15 residues long. Germline V gene data show CDR1 as LGHNA and CDR2 as YSLEER. CDR3 DNA sequence: TGCGCCAGCAGCCAAGATCTCCTGCGATTAGAGACCCAGTACTTC. Translating it yields CASSQDLLRLETQYF.

A few counts support this clonotype. This sequence joins TRBV28 and TRBJ2-3, with D unresolved. Germline CDR1 reads MDHEN; CDR2 reads SYDVKM. V gave up 7 bases and J gave up 2 bases, with 7 bases separating them. CDR3 length: 12 residues. DNA for the CDR3: TGTGCCAGCATTTCGGTCACAGATACGCAGTATTTT. It translates to CASISVTDTQYF. The complete variable domain, with remaining parts taken from reference TRBV28 and TRBJ2-3, reads DVKVTQSSRYLVKRTGEKVFLECVQDMDHENMFWYRQDPGLGLRLIYFSYDVKMKEKGDIPEGYSVSREKKERFSLILESASTNQTSMYLCASISVTDTQYFGPGTRLTVL.

The rearrangement links TRBV20-1 to TRBJ2-1; D gene uncertain. V was pared by 1 base and J by 2 bases, with 9 bases between. Germline CDR1 is DFQATT and CDR2 is SNEGSKA (reference sequence). This CDR3 spans 14 amino acids. The CDR3 DNA reads TGCAGTGCTAGAGGACATGGCACCTACAATGAGCAGTTCTTC. Its protein is CSARGHGTYNEQFF.

The chain joins TRBV6-5 to TRBJ1-6; D not certain. The V end lost 0 bases, the J end lost 8 bases, and 17 bases lay between the germline ends. The CDR3 has 17 amino acids. Per the germline V gene, CDR1 is MNHEY and CDR2 is SVGAGI. The DNA for the CDR3 is TGTGCCAGCAGTTACTCGTCTCGGGAGGGCAGCGATTCACCCCTCCACTTT. It codes for CASSYSSREGSDSPLHF.

In this sample, this clonotype turned up a few times. The chain couples TRBV7-8 to TRBJ1-2; the D gene is possibly TRBD1 (6 bases). The V end lost 1 base, the J end lost 7 bases, and 13 bases lay between the germline ends. Germline V gene data show CDR1 as SGHVS and CDR2 as FQNEAQ. This CDR3 contains 14 residues. The CDR3 sequence is CASSLEQGMGGYTF. CDR3 sequence (DNA): TGTGCCAGCAGCTTAGAGCAGGGGATGGGTGGCTACACCTTC.

This clonotype was counted only a few times. The rearrangement links TRBV9 to TRBJ2-5; TRBD1 is a possible D gene (6 bases). Trimming stripped 3 bases from V and 13 bases from J, with 16 bases between. In germline, CDR1 is SGDLS, CDR2 YYNGEE. The CDR3 spans 12 residues. In nucleotides, the CDR3 is TGTGCCAGCAGCGGCCAGGACAGAGGTCTGTACTTC. It encodes CASSGQDRGLYF.

The chain carries TRBV13 and TRBJ2-5, with D uncertain. The DNA matches TRBJ2-7 better at its end, which makes the J call doubtful. The CDR3 is 14 residues long. Germline values: CDR1 PRHDT, CDR2 FYEKMQ (reference sequence). The CDR3 region has the DNA TGTGCCAGCAGCTATTGGGAAACTACCTACGAGCAGTACTTC. Encoded protein: CASSYWETTYEQYF.

This chain connects TRBV3-1 to TRBJ1-2; the D is unclear. The V and J ends lost 2 bases and 13 bases respectively, with 5 bases between them. Germline V gene lookup returns CDR1 LGHDT and CDR2 YNNKEL (reference sequence). The CDR3 consists of 9 residues. The CDR3 DNA reads as TGTGCCAGCAGCCAACCCGTCACCTTC. This gives the protein CASSQPVTF.

This clonotype was recorded at least ten times. The chain links TRBV7-2 to TRBJ2-3, with 7 bases identical to TRBD1. Germline values: CDR1 SGHTA, CDR2 FQGNSA. This CDR3 has 15 residues. V was pared by 4 bases and J by 2 bases, with 6 bases of the junction left unmatched. Written as DNA, the CDR3 is TGTGCCAGCAGCTCTATGGGACAGTTCACAGATACGCAGTATTTT. Amino acids: CASSSMGQFTDTQYF. The whole variable domain, remainder taken from reference TRBV7-2 and TRBJ2-3, is GAGVSQSPSNKVTEKGKDVELRCDPISGHTALYWYRQSLGQGLEFLIYFQGNSAPDKSGLPSDRFSAERTGGSVSTLTIQRTQQEDSAVYLCASSSMGQFTDTQYFGPGTRLTVL.

The J gene is TRBJ2-7, the V gene TRBV11-2, with unresolved D. CDR1 is SGHAT and CDR2 is FQNNGV in the germline V gene. Trimming pared 4 bases from V and 0 bases from J, leaving 10 bases between. CDR3 size: 14 residues. The CDR3 reads CASSSPRSSYEQYF. The CDR3 coding sequence is TGTGCCAGCAGCTCTCCAAGAAGCTCCTACGAGCAGTACTTC.

Only a few counts were recorded for this clonotype. The genes are TRBV20-1 and TRBJ1-5; 7 nucleotides agree with TRBD1. Germline CDR1 and CDR2: DFQATT and SNEGSKA (reference sequence). This CDR3 is 17 amino acids long. The trim removed 0 bases at V and 4 bases at J, leaving 12 bases unmatched. Here the CDR3 reads CSARDPGRGMRNQPQHF. In DNA form, the CDR3 reads TGCAGTGCTAGAGATCCGGGCAGGGGGATGAGGAATCAGCCCCAGCATTTT.

This clonotype was counted ten times or more. This rearrangement joins TRBV4-3 to TRBJ2-3, with D unresolved. Trimming stripped 4 bases from V and 6 bases from J, with 11 bases between. This CDR3 contains 13 residues. Germline V CDR1 and CDR2: LGHNA, YSLEER. The CDR3 reads CASSPYSQDTQYF. The CDR3, as DNA: TGCGCCAGCAGCCCCTACTCCCAGGATACGCAGTATTTT.